Below are 27 T cell receptor beta chains sequenced from a single sample in a study of blood T cell repertoires in COVID-19. Produced via immunoSEQ multiplex PCR; TCRdb's table is partial and in-frame only. The repertoire holds around 200,000 clones, 85% to 90% seen once, with 15% to 20% in the top ten. Sequencing used peripheral blood. These receptors were obtained from a person aged 65 to 85 with COVID-19, enrolled during active disease.

This rearrangement joins TRBV5-1 to TRBJ1-5, with 8 bases aligning to TRBD1. The V gene end was trimmed by 0 bases and the J gene end by 6 bases; junction bases not matched to a gene: 8. This CDR3 has 16 amino acids. From germline, CDR1 is SGHRS and CDR2 YFSETQ. CDR3 in amino acids: CASSLGPGQVTQPQHF. In nucleotides, the CDR3 is TGCGCCAGCAGCTTGGGACCGGGACAGGTCACTCAGCCCCAGCATTTT.

This rearrangement joins TRBV28 to TRBJ2-7; no clear D. Trimming pared 8 bases from V and 6 bases from J, leaving 14 bases between. This CDR3 is 12 amino acids long. Per germline, CDR1 MDHEN and CDR2 SYDVKM. Here the CDR3 reads CASESSSSEQYF. CDR3 DNA sequence: TGTGCCAGCGAGTCTTCGAGCTCCGAGCAGTACTTC. The full variable domain, rest sourced from reference TRBV28 and TRBJ2-7, is DVKVTQSSRYLVKRTGEKVFLECVQDMDHENMFWYRQDPGLGLRLIYFSYDVKMKEKGDIPEGYSVSREKKERFSLILESASTNQTSMYLCASESSSSEQYFGPGTRLTVT.

This sequence joins TRBV7-2 and TRBJ1-6; weak D call: TRBD1 (6 bases). CDR3 length: 16 amino acids. Between the trimmed V and J ends, which lost 2 bases and 4 bases, there was a span of 12 bases. From germline, CDR1 is SGHTA and CDR2 FQGNSA. The DNA for the CDR3 is TGTGCCAGCAGCTTAAAAGGGGGTGGTTATAATTCACCCCTCCACTTT. It translates to CASSLKGGGYNSPLHF.

The chain couples TRBV30 to TRBJ1-4, with D maybe TRBD1 (6 bases). Germline-derived CDR1 and CDR2 are GTSNPN and SVGIG (reference sequence). The CDR3 is made up of 15 amino acids. V was pared by 1 base and J by 15 bases, with 24 bases between. DNA of the CDR3: TGTGCCTGGAGTGCAACGCGGACAGCCGGAACCGGGGTGTTTTTT. Its protein is CAWSATRTAGTGVFF.

There are a few counts of this clone. In DNA form, the CDR3 reads TGTGCCAGCTCACCAGCGTCAGATACGCAGTATTTT. Translation: CASSPASDTQYF. V gene TRBV18 combines with J gene TRBJ2-3; D not resolved. The CDR3 length is 12 residues. V was trimmed by 2 bases and J by 4 bases, leaving 4 bases between them. Germline CDR1 KGHSH, CDR2 LQKENI.

The rearrangement joins TRBV4-1 to TRBJ1-4; TRBD1 might be the D (5 bases). Germline V lookup: CDR1 MGHRA, CDR2 YSYEKL. Trimming pared 4 bases from V and 7 bases from J, leaving 28 bases between. The CDR3 runs 19 residues. CDR3 DNA sequence: TGCGCCAGCAGCCCCTCCTCGGGGAGGGGAATCGATGGCGGTGAAAAACTGTTTTTT. Translated: CASSPSSGRGIDGGEKLFF.

The chain has TRBV11-2 and TRBJ1-3, with D perhaps TRBD1 (5 bases). Germline assignment: CDR1 SGHAT and CDR2 FQNNGV. V was cut by 1 base and J by 0 bases, with 13 bases left in between. The CDR3 extends over 17 amino acids. The CDR3 region is CASSLGTGATSGNTIYF. As DNA, the CDR3 is TGTGCCAGCAGCTTAGGTACAGGTGCCACCTCTGGAAACACCATATATTTT.

The genes are TRBV27 and TRBJ1-6; TRBD1 is a possible D gene (5 bases). V dropped 6 bases and J dropped 0 bases, with 12 bases sitting between them. Germline lookup yields CDR1 MNHEY and CDR2 SMNVEV (reference sequence). This CDR3 region has 16 residues. The CDR3 region is CASSLDMTSYNSPLHF. For the CDR3, the DNA is TGTGCCAGCAGCCTGGACATGACCTCCTATAATTCACCCCTCCACTTT.

V and J are TRBV4-1 and TRBJ2-3; TRBD2 matches at 9 bases. Germline CDR1 MGHRA, CDR2 YSYEKL. With 7 bases clipped from V and 3 bases from J, the junction kept 8 bases outside the gene matches. The length of the CDR3 is 15 residues. The CDR3 reads CASNWGGGATDTQYF. The DNA for the CDR3 is TGCGCCAGCAACTGGGGCGGGGGGGCAACAGATACGCAGTATTTT.

The J gene is TRBJ2-1, the V gene TRBV29-1, with 14 bases aligning to TRBD2. The CDR3 has 14 residues. Looked up from germline, CDR1 is SQVTM and CDR2 is ANQGSEA. J was trimmed by 8 bases and V by 7 bases; bases with no gene match: 7. CDR3 nucleotide sequence: TGCAGCGGAAGCGGGACTAGCGGGAGCTATGAGCAGTTCTTC. Protein product: CSGSGTSGSYEQFF.

The chain carries TRBV15 and TRBJ1-5; D call uncertain. The CDR3 runs to 13 residues. V was pared by 1 base and J by 5 bases, with 6 bases between. Germline V gene sequence: CDR1 LNHNV, CDR2 YYDKDF (reference sequence). The CDR3 nucleotides read TGTGCCACCAGCAGAGTCGGGGATCAGCCCCAGCATTTT. Its translation: CATSRVGDQPQHF.

This chain links TRBV5-6 with TRBJ1-6; D may be TRBD1 (6 bases). CDR1 and CDR2 from the germline V gene are SGHDT and YYEEEE. The CDR3 covers 17 residues. Trimming stripped 2 bases from V and 0 bases from J, with 12 bases between. The CDR3 reads CASSLDSGDSYNSPLHF. CDR3 bases: TGTGCCAGCAGCTTAGATTCAGGGGACTCCTATAATTCACCCCTCCACTTT.

The genes are TRBV7-8 and TRBJ1-1; D unresolved. V was clipped by 5 bases and J by 0 bases, with 25 bases between them. CDR3 length equals 19 residues. Germline CDR1 and CDR2: SGHVS and FQNEAQ. CDR3 in DNA: TGTGCCAGCAGCCCCCCCCGGGAGCCACCATTATTCATGAACACTGAAGCTTTCTTT. It is translated as CASSPPREPPLFMNTEAFF.

This clone was observed many times. The V call is TRBV6-2 or TRBV6-3, the J call TRBJ1-6; tentatively, D is TRBD1 (6 bases). The CDR3 spans 14 residues. Germline V gene lookup returns CDR1 MNHEY and CDR2 SVGEGT. V was cut by 2 bases and J by 9 bases, with 11 bases left in between. Written as DNA, the CDR3 is TGTGCCAGCAGTTACCGCGGGGGCGGTTCACCCCTCCACTTT. Residues: CASSYRGGGSPLHF.

The rearrangement links TRBV11-2 to TRBJ1-5, with 9 nucleotides matching TRBD1. J was trimmed by 5 bases and V by 6 bases; bases with no gene match: 2. This CDR3 region has 13 residues. Germline CDR1 is SGHAT and CDR2 is FQNNGV. This chain's CDR3 is CASSTGGDQPQHF. The CDR3 nucleotides read TGTGCCAGCAGTACAGGGGGCGATCAGCCCCAGCATTTT. Full variable domain (outside the CDR3, taken from reference TRBV11-2 and TRBJ1-5): EAGVAQSPRYKIIEKRQSVAFWCNPISGHATLYWYQQILGQGPKLLIQFQNNGVVDDSQLPKDRFSAERLKGVDSTLKIQPAKLEDSAVYLCASSTGGDQPQHFGDGTRLSIL.

The J gene is TRBJ2-3, the V gene TRBV6-1; 10 bases fit TRBD2. Germline lookup yields CDR1 MNHNS and CDR2 SASEGT. V gave up 2 bases and J gave up 3 bases; unmatched junction bases: 8. The CDR3 runs 17 residues. The CDR3 protein is CASSETASGSRTDTQYF. The CDR3 DNA reads TGTGCCAGCAGTGAAACGGCTAGCGGGAGTCGGACAGATACGCAGTATTTT.

This chain uses TRBV7-6 with TRBJ1-5, with 10 bases matching TRBD1. Germline V gene sequence: CDR1 SGHVS, CDR2 FNYEAQ. CDR3 length: 16 amino acids. The V and J ends lost 5 bases and 7 bases, in that order; junction bases with no gene match: 11. The CDR3 spells CASSPNPGQGEQPQHF. CDR3 sequence (DNA): TGTGCCAGCAGCCCCAACCCCGGACAGGGGGAACAGCCCCAGCATTTT.

The chain combines TRBV5-5 with TRBJ2-2; 9 bases agree with TRBD1. V shed 4 bases, J shed 6 bases, and the junction held 10 bases outside the gene matches. CDR1 and CDR2 (germline): SGHKS, YYEKEE (reference sequence). The CDR3 contains 16 residues. The CDR3 sequence: CASSTTGGAVSGELFF. The DNA for the CDR3 is TGTGCCAGCAGCACTACAGGGGGCGCGGTCTCCGGGGAGCTGTTTTTT.

The chain has TRBV25-1 and TRBJ2-2; TRBD1 matches at 7 bases. V was clipped by 7 bases and J by 4 bases; unmatched bases: 9. CDR1 is MGHDK, CDR2 SYGVNS, per germline. The CDR3 has 15 amino acids. The CDR3 nucleotides are TGTGCCAGCACGAGGGGGCCCGTCGGCACCGGGGAGCTGTTTTTT. Encoded protein: CASTRGPVGTGELFF.

The V call is TRBV10-3, the J call TRBJ2-3; 8 bases fit TRBD2. The CDR3 totals 15 residues. Germline values: CDR1 ENHRY, CDR2 SYGVKD. Losses at the gene ends were 6 bases for V and 3 bases for J; bases not matched to a gene: 8. The CDR3 DNA is TGTGCCATCAGGCAAGGACTAGCTCCGACAGATACGCAGTATTTT. Its translation is CAIRQGLAPTDTQYF.

CDR3 sequence: CASIRPGQMNTEAFF. The CDR3 DNA reads as TGTGCCAGCATTCGTCCGGGACAGATGAACACTGAAGCTTTCTTT. The chain has TRBV2 and TRBJ1-1, with 7 bases identical to TRBD1. V lost 7 bases, J lost 0 bases, and 8 bases stayed unmatched. The CDR3 length is 15 residues. Germline V CDR1 and CDR2: SNHLY, FYNNEI.

V and J are TRBV3-1 (or the pseudogene TRBV3-2) and TRBJ2-3, with 7 bases identical to TRBD2. V lost 1 base, J lost 1 base, and 5 bases stayed unmatched. The CDR3 contains 16 residues. Germline V gene lookup returns CDR1 LGHDT and CDR2 YNNKEL (reference sequence). The CDR3 sequence: CASSQAGGDGTDTQYF. The CDR3, as DNA: TGTGCCAGCAGCCAAGCGGGGGGAGATGGCACAGATACGCAGTATTTT.

J is TRBJ2-1 and V is TRBV7-9; TRBD2 might be the D (5 bases). V gave up 5 bases and J gave up 2 bases, with 13 bases separating them. The CDR3 is made up of 15 amino acids. CDR1 is SEHNR, CDR2 FQNEAQ, per germline (reference sequence). For the CDR3, the DNA is TGTGCCAGCAGCAGTAGTCGGGGAACCTACAATGAGCAGTTCTTC. It specifies CASSSSRGTYNEQFF.

This chain connects TRBV3-1 (or the pseudogene TRBV3-2) to TRBJ2-7, with TRBD1 identical over 9 bases. The V gene end was trimmed by 0 bases and the J gene end by 2 bases; junction bases not matched to a gene: 11. Germline V lookup: CDR1 LGHDT, CDR2 YNNKEL (reference sequence). The CDR3 sequence is 18 residues long. The CDR3 reads CASSQEGDIWTGAYEQYF. CDR3 nucleotide sequence: TGTGCCAGCAGCCAAGAGGGTGACATCTGGACAGGGGCCTACGAGCAGTACTTC.

This clone was counted a few times. The rearrangement uses TRBV20-1 and TRBJ1-4, with 7 bases identical to TRBD1. Germline values: CDR1 DFQATT, CDR2 SNEGSKA (reference sequence). The V segment lost 6 bases and the J segment 10 bases; nucleotides outside the gene matches: 5. The CDR3 consists of 11 residues. The DNA of the CDR3 is TGCAGTGCCCCGGACAGGAGAAAACTGTTTTTT. The encoded protein is CSAPDRRKLFF.

This rearrangement joins TRBV19 to TRBJ2-5, with 9 bases that match TRBD1. Germline values: CDR1 LNHDA, CDR2 SQIVND (reference sequence). CDR3 length: 15 residues. V gave up 10 bases and J gave up 1 base; unmatched junction bases: 10. In DNA form, the CDR3 reads TGTGCCACACAGACAGGGGGACCGTTCCAAGAGACCCAGTACTTC. Translation: CATQTGGPFQETQYF.

The chain employs TRBV5-4 and TRBJ2-7; TRBD2 matches at 8 bases. CDR3 length equals 12 residues. Germline-derived CDR1 and CDR2 are SGHNT and YYREEE (reference sequence). After removal of 5 bases from V and 12 bases from J, the junction contained 10 bases not matched to a gene. In DNA, the CDR3 is TGTGCCAGCAGTTGGGGAGCGGGGGAGTTGTACTTC. This gives the protein CASSWGAGELYF. Drawing the rest from reference TRBV5-4 and TRBJ2-7, the complete variable domain is ETGVTQSPTHLIKTRGQQVTLRCSSQSGHNTVSWYQQALGQGPQFIFQYYREEENGRGNFPPRFSGLQFPNYSSELNVNALELDDSALYLCASSWGAGELYFGPGTRLTVT.